This T cell receptor (beta chain) was observed in a study of T cell repertoires in cytomegalovirus infection. Study background: The study used recently identified HLA-C-restricted and well-studied HLA-B-restricted CMV epitopes. Both a matching HLA type and CMV infection were indicated by public TCR beta signatures.

Comment on this clonotype: Its matching antigen is unknown.

Study-level findings and limits: Individuals carrying CMV plus the relevant HLA were identified by cumulative frequency of public TCR beta families. The ex vivo response was dominated by HLA-C-restricted CMV-specific TCR beta clonotypes.

The CDR3 has 16 residues. Germline V gene sequence: CDR1 MNHEY, CDR2 SMNVEV (reference sequence). V was shortened by 6 bases and J by 8 bases, with 23 bases between the two germline ends. TCRdb used MiXCR to reprocess the reads, holding one entry per CDR3 protein. The sample contains tens of thousands of distinct CDR3 sequences, around 18% of which appear only once. The sequenced sample was CD8+ T cells from cultured PBMCs, obtained from culture after CMV antigen stimulation. The TCR was taken from a human donor in good health (CMV status not recorded). Some clones in this sample may be carry-over from other donors' samples. The rearrangement uses TRBV27 and TRBJ2-1; D may be TRBD2 (5 bases). The CDR3 DNA is TGTGCCAGCAGAACGCTCCGGAGACTTGAGGGCTATGAGCAGTTCTTC. Its protein is CASRTLRRLEGYEQFF.